Presented here are 31 T cell receptor beta chains from one specimen sequenced in a study of CD8+CD57+ T cells in acquired aplastic anemia. Genomic DNA served as template for TCR beta VDJ and CDR3 profiling. TCRdb reprocessed the reads via MiXCR and lists one record per CDR3 protein. The sample has hundreds of thousands of distinct CDR3 sequences, 55% to 70% seen once; the top ten hold 4%. The sample consisted of sorted CD4+, CD8+, or CD8+CD57+ T cells (not recorded which) from PBMCs. Every receptor here comes from a human donor in good health, serving as a control.

The genes are TRBV20-1 and TRBJ1-2, with D uncertain. Trimming took 3 bases from V and 13 from J, leaving 15 bases between them. This CDR3 region has 11 residues. The germline V gene has CDR1 DFQATT and CDR2 SNEGSKA (reference sequence). DNA of the CDR3: TGCAGTGCTAGTGCTGGAGCGGGTAGCACCTTC. Its translation: CSASAGAGSTF.

As to this clonotype: A much larger clone differs by one base, so this may be a read error. The chain couples TRBV24-1 to TRBJ1-2; no reliable D call. The CDR3 contains 11 residues. CDR1 and CDR2 from the germline V gene are KGHDR and SFDVKD. CDR3 in DNA: TGTGCCACCAGTTTTAACTGTGGCTACACCTTC. Translation gives CATSFNCGYTF.

The V gene is TRBV20-1, the J gene TRBJ1-1, with 7 positions matching TRBD1. This CDR3 comprises 14 residues. The V gene's germline CDR1 is DFQATT and CDR2 SNEGSKA (reference sequence). The trim removed 1 base at V and 7 bases at J, leaving 9 bases unmatched. CDR3 sequence reads: CSARGGTGAHEAFF. CDR3 DNA sequence: TGCAGTGCTAGAGGAGGAACAGGGGCGCATGAAGCTTTCTTT.

This clonotype was detected ten times or more. The chain joins TRBV6-6 to TRBJ1-3; D is unresolved. This CDR3 is built from 15 residues. The germline gives CDR1 MNHNY, CDR2 SVGAGI (reference sequence). Trimming left V 6 bases short and J 0 bases short, with 12 bases between. DNA for the CDR3: TGTGCCAGCAGCATCACAGAGAGCTCTGGAAACACCATATATTTT. This encodes CASSITESSGNTIYF.

Here the CDR3 DNA reads TGCAGCGCCCTAACAGGGGGCGCGGGCTATGGCTACACCTTC. Protein sequence: CSALTGGAGYGYTF. The V call is TRBV29-1, the J call TRBJ1-2; 9 positions agree with TRBD1. The CDR3 covers 14 residues. Germline V CDR1 and CDR2: SQVTM, ANQGSEA. The junction had 10 bases not matched to a gene; V was cut back by 7 bases and J by 4 bases.

The rearrangement uses TRBV27 and TRBJ1-1; no clear D gene. Trimming took 1 base from V and 2 from J, leaving 8 bases between them. Germline V gene data show CDR1 as MNHEY and CDR2 as SMNVEV (reference sequence). This CDR3 contains 14 residues. The CDR3 region has the DNA TGTGCCAGCAGTTTATTTGGGGTTAACACTGAAGCTTTCTTT. Protein sequence: CASSLFGVNTEAFF.

About this clonotype: The conserved phenylalanine or tryptophan is not found at the CDR3 terminus, so this likely reflects a read error. It is unclear where the CDR3 begins or ends on the DNA, so no DNA is shown, and the CDR3 is as TCRdb lists it. The chain carries TRBV2 and TRBJ1-2; the D call TRBD1 from the table was never checked on the DNA. The CDR3 sequence runs 15 residues, both termini included. Germline loops: CDR1 SNHLY, CDR2 FYNNEI. Here the CDR3 reads CASQYSDQPQHFGAV.

This clonotype was picked up one time. A much larger clone lies a single base off, so this may be a read error. The CDR3 coding sequence is TGTACCAGCAGTTCCCGTGAGGGGGTGGCGAACATTCAGTACTTC. This codes for CTSSSREGVANIQYF. J is TRBJ2-4 and V is TRBV12-3 or TRBV12-4; the D gene is possibly TRBD1 (6 bases). There are 15 residues in the CDR3.

In this sample, this clonotype turned up once. Since a much larger clone is just one base distant, this may be a read error. CDR3 in DNA: TGTGCCAGCAGGGAAGGATCGGGGGAGGGGTACGACAATGAGCAGTCCTTC. Translated: CASREGSGEGYDNEQSF. This sequence joins TRBV6-1 and TRBJ2-1; 7 bases are shared with TRBD2. The CDR3 has 17 amino acids. Germline CDR1 reads MNHNS; CDR2 reads SASEGT.

CDR3 DNA sequence: TGTGCCAGCAGCCCCCCCGGTGGGTGGTACACAGATACCTTC. Protein: CASSPPGGWYTDTF. The chain carries TRBV14 and TRBJ1-2, with D unclear. Deletions cut 4 bases from V and 14 bases from J, with 23 bases between. The CDR3 consists of 14 residues. CDR1 SGHDN and CDR2 FVKESK come from the germline V gene.

The sample holds many counts of this clonotype. The chain's CDR3 is CASSDGDNYGYTF. The CDR3, as DNA: TGTGCCAGCTCGGACGGAGATAACTATGGCTACACCTTC. The chain recombines TRBV6-2 or TRBV6-3 with TRBJ1-2, with D unclear. The CDR3 extends over 13 amino acids. Trimming pared 8 bases from V and 1 base from J, leaving 11 bases between. CDR1 and CDR2 from the germline V gene are MNHEY and SVGEGT.

V and J are TRBV20-1 and TRBJ1-5, with D uncertain. Trimming pared 3 bases from V and 0 bases from J, leaving 3 bases between. From germline, CDR1 is DFQATT and CDR2 SNEGSKA (reference sequence). This CDR3 is 12 amino acids long. The CDR3: CSASRSNQPQHF. CDR3 DNA sequence: TGCAGTGCTAGTCGTAGCAATCAGCCCCAGCATTTT.

On this clonotype: The conserved final phenylalanine or tryptophan is absent from the CDR3, which likely points to a read error. The limits of the CDR3 on the DNA are not certain, so only TCRdb's listed CDR3 is given. CDR3 region: CASSLSQNYDYTY. The chain is built from TRBV7-9 and TRBJ1-2. Both ends counted, the CDR3 spans 13 residues. The germline V gene has CDR1 SEHNR and CDR2 FQNEAQ (reference sequence).

This clonotype was observed many times. V gene TRBV10-3 combines with J gene TRBJ2-1; D is unresolved. The V end was cut by 6 bases, the J end by 5 bases, with 8 bases between. The CDR3 sequence is 12 residues long. The germline gives CDR1 ENHRY, CDR2 SYGVKD. Written as DNA, the CDR3 is TGTGCCATCAGAGGTCAGAACAATGAGCAGTTCTTC. It translates to CAIRGQNNEQFF.

This clonotype occurred many times. The rearrangement uses TRBV20-1 and TRBJ2-2, with D hard to call. Germline values: CDR1 DFQATT, CDR2 SNEGSKA (reference sequence). V was cut by 2 bases and J by 1 base, with 5 bases left in between. This CDR3 is 13 amino acids long. As DNA, the CDR3 is TGCAGTGCTAGACCCCAGAACACCGGGGAGCTGTTTTTT. Amino acid sequence: CSARPQNTGELFF.

The CDR3 bases are TGTGCCACCAGCTACGGGGGAGGCGCGGACACCGGGGAGCTGTTTTTT. As protein: CATSYGGGADTGELFF. The V gene is TRBV12-3 or TRBV12-4, the J gene TRBJ2-2, with TRBD2 as a possible D gene (6 bases). V gave up 10 bases and J gave up 3 bases, with 21 bases separating them. The CDR3 is 16 amino acids.

The sample holds many counts of this clonotype. The germline gene is not matched at one end of the junction; a read error may be the cause. This sequence joins TRBV29-1 and TRBJ2-5; D gene ambiguous. CDR1 and CDR2 (germline): SQVTM, ANQGSEA. The CDR3 sequence is 12 residues long. CDR3 protein: CSVVIGRETRYF. The CDR3 DNA is TGCAGCGTTGTAATTGGTCGAGAGACCCGGTACTTC.

The chain couples TRBV7-9 to TRBJ2-5; 8 positions match TRBD1. Losses at the gene ends were 6 bases for V and 11 bases for J; bases not matched to a gene: 8. The CDR3 is made up of 12 amino acids. Germline V gene lookup returns CDR1 SEHNR and CDR2 FQNEAQ (reference sequence). CDR3 bases: TGTGCCAGCAGATTACAGGGGGAGAAGCAGTACTTC. Encoded protein: CASRLQGEKQYF.

In its sample, this clonotype was seen once. The V and J genes are TRBV27 and TRBJ1-5; weak D call: TRBD1 (5 bases). This CDR3 region has 15 residues. Germline CDR1 MNHEY, CDR2 SMNVEV (reference sequence). The germline V and J ends were trimmed by 2 bases and 2 bases, with 10 bases remaining between them. CDR3 protein: CASSLTDTGNQPQHF. As DNA, the CDR3 is TGTGCCAGCAGTTTAACGGACACGGGCAATCAGCCCCAGCATTTT.

The chain recombines TRBV20-1 with TRBJ2-7; 10 positions agree with TRBD2. V lost 5 bases, J lost 3 bases, and 7 bases stayed unmatched. The CDR3 length is 14 residues. Germline V gene lookup returns CDR1 DFQATT and CDR2 SNEGSKA (reference sequence). CDR3 sequence reads: CSASGTSEYYEQYF. The CDR3, as DNA: TGCAGTGCTTCCGGGACTAGCGAATACTACGAGCAGTACTTC.

This clonotype has at least ten counts. The junction departs from germline at one end; a sequencing error may be responsible. The V call is TRBV7-7, the J call TRBJ2-2; possible D gene TRBD1, 6 bases. Germline CDR1 and CDR2: SSHAT and FNYEAQ (reference sequence). The CDR3 runs to 16 residues. The DNA of the CDR3 is TGTGCTAGCAGCTTAGCACAGGGATCGGGGACCGGGGAGCTGTTTTTT. Its protein is CASSLAQGSGTGELFF.

This clonotype was detected only once. The chain uses TRBV5-1 and TRBJ2-1; tentative D call: TRBD1 (6 bases). Trimming cost V 0 bases and J 7 bases, with 14 bases left between them. Germline V gives CDR1 SGHRS, CDR2 YFSETQ. This CDR3 region has 15 residues. CDR3 DNA: TGCGCCAGCAGCTTGGGAGAGGGGGATTCAAATGAGCAGTTCTTC. It yields the protein CASSLGEGDSNEQFF.

This clonotype was seen at least ten times. V usage is TRBV9 and J usage is TRBJ1-1, with D possibly TRBD1 on 6 matching bases. Germline loops: CDR1 SGDLS, CDR2 YYNGEE. This CDR3 is 15 amino acids long. The V end was cut by 3 bases, the J end by 0 bases, with 12 bases between. For the CDR3, the DNA is TGTGCCAGCAGCGCGCGGACAGCTCTGAACACTGAAGCTTTCTTT. Its protein product is CASSARTALNTEAFF.

V usage is TRBV12-3 or TRBV12-4 and J usage is TRBJ1-1; D not certain. Trimming removed 6 bases from V and 3 bases from J, with 14 bases in between. The CDR3 runs to 14 residues. DNA for the CDR3: TGTGCCAGCAGCTTCGGACTCTCGCACACTGAAGCTTTCTTT. It yields the protein CASSFGLSHTEAFF.

This rearrangement joins TRBV7-2 to TRBJ2-3, with D possibly being TRBD2 (7 bases). Trimming pared 6 bases from V and 7 bases from J, leaving 20 bases between. Germline CDR1 and CDR2: SGHTA and FQGNSA. The CDR3 has 15 residues. CDR3 protein: CASRLDGGLTHTQYF. The CDR3 nucleotides are TGTGCCAGCAGGCTGGACGGGGGGCTTACACATACGCAGTATTTT.

This clonotype was found once. This chain uses TRBV5-6 with TRBJ2-3; D gene ambiguous. The CDR3 contains 13 residues. The germline gives CDR1 SGHDT, CDR2 YYEEEE. V was clipped by 7 bases and J by 4 bases, with 13 bases between them. CDR3 in amino acids: CASFRPQADTQYF. The CDR3 coding sequence is TGTGCCAGCTTCAGACCGCAGGCAGATACGCAGTATTTT.

This CDR3 is CASSVAEGGGQKLFF. DNA of the CDR3: TGTGCCAGCAGCGTAGCAGAGGGCGGGGGGCAAAAACTGTTTTTT. The rearrangement uses TRBV9 and TRBJ1-4; a weak D match, TRBD1 (6 bases). This CDR3 contains 15 residues. The V end lost 0 bases, the J end lost 9 bases, and 15 bases lay between the germline ends. Germline loops: CDR1 SGDLS, CDR2 YYNGEE.

This rearrangement joins TRBV7-2 to TRBJ2-3, with 13 nucleotides matching TRBD2. This CDR3 has 15 amino acids. Trimming at V came to 1 base and at J to 15 bases, leaving 10 bases not matched to a gene. The V gene's germline CDR1 is SGHTA and CDR2 FQGNSA. The CDR3 DNA sequence: TGTGCCAGCAGCTTAGGGCGGACTAGCGGGGGTACGAACTATTTT. It encodes CASSLGRTSGGTNYF.

This clonotype was seen many times. V is TRBV19 and J is TRBJ2-2, with 7 bases fitting TRBD1. The CDR3 is 15 residues long. Trimming cost V 4 bases and J 4 bases; bases outside gene matches: 6. Germline assignment: CDR1 LNHDA and CDR2 SQIVND (reference sequence). The CDR3 sequence is CASSTDRVRTGELFF. The CDR3 nucleotides read TGTGCCAGTAGTACCGACAGGGTACGCACCGGGGAGCTGTTTTTT. Full variable domain (missing parts from reference TRBV19 and TRBJ2-2): DGGITQSPKYLFRKEGQNVTLSCEQNLNHDAMYWYRQDPGQGLRLIYYSQIVNDFQKGDIAEGYSVSREKKESFPLTVTSAQKNPTAFYLCASSTDRVRTGELFFGEGSRLTVL.

This chain connects TRBV11-2 to TRBJ2-3; 7 bases are shared with TRBD2. This CDR3 has 14 residues. V dropped 3 bases and J dropped 3; count of bases not matched to a gene: 3. Germline-derived CDR1 and CDR2 are SGHAT and FQNNGV. The CDR3: CASSLRLATDTQYF. The CDR3 DNA reads as TGTGCCAGCAGCTTGAGACTAGCAACAGATACGCAGTATTTT.

The genes are TRBV5-6 and TRBJ2-1; either TRBD1 or TRBD2 may supply D (5 bases each). CDR3 length: 13 residues. Germline loops: CDR1 SGHDT, CDR2 YYEEEE. V lost 4 bases and J lost 9, with 14 bases in between. The DNA of the CDR3 is TGTGCCAGCAGCGCCGGACAACGGGGTGAGCAGTTCTTC. This translates into CASSAGQRGEQFF.